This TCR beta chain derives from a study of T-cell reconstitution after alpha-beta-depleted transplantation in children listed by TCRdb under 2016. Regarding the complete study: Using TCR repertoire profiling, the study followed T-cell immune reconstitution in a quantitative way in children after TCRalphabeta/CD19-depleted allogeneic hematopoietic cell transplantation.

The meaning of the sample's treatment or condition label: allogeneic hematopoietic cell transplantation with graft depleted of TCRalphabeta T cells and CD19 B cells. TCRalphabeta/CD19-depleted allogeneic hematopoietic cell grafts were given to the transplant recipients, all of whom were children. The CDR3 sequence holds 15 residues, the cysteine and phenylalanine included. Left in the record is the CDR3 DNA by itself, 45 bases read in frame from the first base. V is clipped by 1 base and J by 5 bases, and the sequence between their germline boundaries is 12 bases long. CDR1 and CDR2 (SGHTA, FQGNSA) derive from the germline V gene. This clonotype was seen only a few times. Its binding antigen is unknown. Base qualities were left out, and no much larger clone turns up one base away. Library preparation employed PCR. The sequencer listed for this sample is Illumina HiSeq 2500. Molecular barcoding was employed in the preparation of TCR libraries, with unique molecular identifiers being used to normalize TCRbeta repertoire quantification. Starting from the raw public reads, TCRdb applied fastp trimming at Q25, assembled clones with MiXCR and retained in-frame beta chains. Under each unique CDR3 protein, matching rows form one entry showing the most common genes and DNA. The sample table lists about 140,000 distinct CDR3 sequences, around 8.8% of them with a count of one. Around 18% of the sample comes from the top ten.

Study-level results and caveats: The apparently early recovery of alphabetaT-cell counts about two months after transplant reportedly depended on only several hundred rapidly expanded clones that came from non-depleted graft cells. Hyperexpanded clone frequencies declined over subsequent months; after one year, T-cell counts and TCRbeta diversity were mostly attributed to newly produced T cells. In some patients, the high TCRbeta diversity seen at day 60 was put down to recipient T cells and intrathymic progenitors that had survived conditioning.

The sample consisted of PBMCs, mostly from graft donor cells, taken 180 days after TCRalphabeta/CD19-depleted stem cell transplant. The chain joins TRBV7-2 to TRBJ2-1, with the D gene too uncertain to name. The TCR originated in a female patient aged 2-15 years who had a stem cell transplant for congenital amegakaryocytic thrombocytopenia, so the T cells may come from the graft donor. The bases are TGTGCCAGCAGCTTAGTTTCCGTAGCCCACAATGAGCAGTTCTTC. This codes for CASSLVSVAHNEQFF.